This T cell receptor (beta chain) was found in a study of STAT5B mutations in CD4+ large granular lymphocyte leukemia. Buffy coats from healthy blood donors served as controls. With respect to this clone: Its antigen is not identified.

Whole-study findings and limits: Patient CD4-sorted repertoires stayed more clonal than healthy ones after leukemic-clone removal. Main leukemic clonotypes were patient-specific, but roughly 25% appeared at low frequency elsewhere.

Only in-frame clones appear in the TCRdb table, and some are missing; sequencing was by immunoSEQ multiplex PCR. The sample records 25,000 to 35,000 clones, approximately 80% being singletons. The material sequenced was CD4+ T cells from blood buffy coats. This clonotype originated in a human donor in good health.

CDR3 in amino acids: CASSDGSGTSNQPQHF. The DNA for the CDR3 is TGTGCCAGCAGTGATGGCTCGGGTACCAGCAATCAGCCCCAGCATTTT. V and J are TRBV6-1 and TRBJ1-5; D remains unclear. The V gene's germline CDR1 is MNHNS and CDR2 SASEGT. This CDR3 comprises 16 residues. The ends were cut back, 3 bases at V and 1 base at J, with 13 bases in the middle.